These 5 T cell receptor beta chains were all obtained from the same sample, sequenced in a study of blood T cells in healthy people across ages. Primers used in a second PCR of about 7 to 12 cycles were a sample-barcoded 5' primer and a J-beta primer mix. TCRdb re-called the 5' RACE reads through MiXCR, storing one row per CDR3 protein. The table lists around 900,000 distinct CDR3 sequences, about 53% of them singletons. Material for sequencing was blood. These receptors were obtained from a woman aged 60 to 75 in good health.

To note about this clonotype: This likely reflects a read error, since a far larger clone is one base away. The V call is TRBV11-2, the J call TRBJ2-7; D is unclear. CDR3 length: 12 residues. Germline-derived CDR1 and CDR2 are SGHAT and FQNNGV. CDR3 residues: CASSLGSYGQYF. The CDR3 nucleotides read TGTGCCAGCAGCTTAGGCTCCTACGGGCAGTACTTC.

The rearrangement links TRBV13 to TRBJ1-2, with 8 bases identical to TRBD1. Germline lookup yields CDR1 PRHDT and CDR2 FYEKMQ (reference sequence). The CDR3 totals 13 residues. The junction had 3 bases not matched to a gene; V was cut back by 2 bases and J by 7 bases. The CDR3 DNA sequence: TGTGCCAGCAGCTTAAACAGGGGGGGTGGCTACACCTTC. This gives the protein CASSLNRGGGYTF.

The chain carries TRBV20-1 and TRBJ2-3; no firm D call. V was trimmed by 0 bases and J by 3 bases, leaving 25 bases between them. In germline, CDR1 is DFQATT, CDR2 SNEGSKA (reference sequence). The CDR3 contains 19 residues. CDR3 in amino acids: CSAREISAATVWRTDTQYF. The CDR3 DNA reads TGCAGTGCTAGAGAGATCTCTGCGGCTACAGTTTGGCGGACAGATACGCAGTATTTT.

The rearrangement links TRBV25-1 to TRBJ2-1, with TRBD2 as a possible D gene (6 bases). Germline V CDR1 and CDR2: MGHDK, SYGVNS. With 3 bases removed from V and 4 bases from J, the gap between germline ends came to 10 bases. The CDR3 length is 14 residues. As DNA, the CDR3 is TGTGCCAGCAGTGACATCCGGGAGTACAATGAGCAGTTCTTC. Translated, it gives CASSDIREYNEQFF.

This clonotype has only a few counts. The chain is built from TRBV30 and TRBJ1-6, with a possible D match to TRBD1 (5 bases). This CDR3 spans 10 amino acids. CDR1 and CDR2 from the germline V gene are GTSNPN and SVGIG (reference sequence). Trimming pared 3 bases from V and 17 bases from J, leaving 11 bases between. In DNA form, the CDR3 reads TGTGCCTGGAGCAGGACAATGATCCACTTT. The encoded protein is CAWSRTMIHF.